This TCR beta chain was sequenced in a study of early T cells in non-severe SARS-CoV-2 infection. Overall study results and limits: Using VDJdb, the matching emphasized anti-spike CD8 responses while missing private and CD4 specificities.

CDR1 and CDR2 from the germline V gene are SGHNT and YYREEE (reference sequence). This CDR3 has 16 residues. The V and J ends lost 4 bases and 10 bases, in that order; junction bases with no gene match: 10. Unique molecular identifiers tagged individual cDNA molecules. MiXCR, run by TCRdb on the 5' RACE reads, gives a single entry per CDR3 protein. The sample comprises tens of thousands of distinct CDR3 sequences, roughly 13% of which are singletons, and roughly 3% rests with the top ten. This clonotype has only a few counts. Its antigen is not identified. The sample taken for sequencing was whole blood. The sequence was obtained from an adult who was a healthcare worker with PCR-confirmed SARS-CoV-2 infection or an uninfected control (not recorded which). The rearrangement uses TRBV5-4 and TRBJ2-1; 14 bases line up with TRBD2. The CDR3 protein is CASSTGTSGSWREQFF. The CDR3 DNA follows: TGTGCCAGCAGCACTGGGACTAGCGGGAGTTGGAGGGAGCAGTTCTTC.